This T cell receptor (beta chain) was retrieved from a study of patients and donors after allogeneic stem cell transplantation. Deletions cut 2 bases from V and 5 bases from J, with 15 bases between. This CDR3 comprises 14 residues. Germline CDR1 DFQATT, CDR2 SNEGSKA (reference sequence). TCRdb re-called the RT-PCR reads through MiXCR, storing one row per CDR3 protein. This sample has fewer than 500,000 distinct CDR3 sequences; around 16% occur once, and the top ten carry less than 8.5%. Sequencing used blood, either unsorted or a sorted T cell fraction (not recorded which). The sequence was obtained from a human donor who was either an allogeneic HSCT recipient or a stem cell or donor lymphocyte infusion donor (not recorded which). It is not recorded whose cells these are; they may come from a transplant donor. This chain uses TRBV20-1 with TRBJ2-5, with D possibly matching TRBD2 (5 bases). CDR3 protein: CSARIARTGETQYF. The DNA of the CDR3 is TGCAGTGCTAGAATAGCCAGAACGGGGGAGACCCAGTACTTC.